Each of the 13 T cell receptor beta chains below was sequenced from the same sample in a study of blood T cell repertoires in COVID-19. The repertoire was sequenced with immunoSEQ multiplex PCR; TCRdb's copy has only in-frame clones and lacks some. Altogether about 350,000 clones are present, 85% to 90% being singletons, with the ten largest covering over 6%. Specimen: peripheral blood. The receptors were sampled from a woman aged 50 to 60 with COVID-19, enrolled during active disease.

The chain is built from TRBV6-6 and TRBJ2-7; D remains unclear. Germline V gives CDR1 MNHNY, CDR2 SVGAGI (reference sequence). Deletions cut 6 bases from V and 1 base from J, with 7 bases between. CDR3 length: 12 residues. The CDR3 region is CASSRPSYEQYF. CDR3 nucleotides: TGTGCCAGCAGCCGACCATCCTACGAGCAGTACTTC.

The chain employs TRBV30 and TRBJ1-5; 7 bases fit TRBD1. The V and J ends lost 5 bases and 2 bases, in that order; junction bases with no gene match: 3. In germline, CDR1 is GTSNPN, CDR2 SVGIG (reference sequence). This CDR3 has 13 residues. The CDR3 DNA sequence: TGTGCCTGGGGGACAGCCCGCAATCAGCCCCAGCATTTT. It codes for CAWGTARNQPQHF.

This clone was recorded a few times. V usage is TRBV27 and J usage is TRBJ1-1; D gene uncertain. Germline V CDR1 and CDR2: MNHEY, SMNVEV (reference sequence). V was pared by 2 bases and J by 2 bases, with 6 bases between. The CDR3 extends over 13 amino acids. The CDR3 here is CASSLEPNTEAFF. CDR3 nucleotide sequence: TGTGCCAGCAGTTTAGAGCCCAACACTGAAGCTTTCTTT.

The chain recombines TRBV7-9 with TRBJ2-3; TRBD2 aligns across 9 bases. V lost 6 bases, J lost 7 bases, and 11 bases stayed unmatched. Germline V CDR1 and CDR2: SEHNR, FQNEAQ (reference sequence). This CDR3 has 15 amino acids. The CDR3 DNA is TGTGCCAGCAGAGGTAGCGGGAGTGGGACCTATACGCAGTATTTT. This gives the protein CASRGSGSGTYTQYF. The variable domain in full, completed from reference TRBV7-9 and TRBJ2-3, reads DTGVSQNPRHKITKRGQNVTFRCDPISEHNRLYWYRQTLGQGPEFLTYFQNEAQLEKSRLLSDRFSAERPKGSFSTLEIQRTEQGDSAMYLCASRGSGSGTYTQYFGPGTRLTVL.

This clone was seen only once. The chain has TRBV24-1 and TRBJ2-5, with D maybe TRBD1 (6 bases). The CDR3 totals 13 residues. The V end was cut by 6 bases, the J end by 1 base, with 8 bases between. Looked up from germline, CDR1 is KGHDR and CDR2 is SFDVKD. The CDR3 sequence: CATSRGFQETQYF. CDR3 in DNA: TGTGCCACCAGTAGGGGGTTCCAAGAGACCCAGTACTTC.

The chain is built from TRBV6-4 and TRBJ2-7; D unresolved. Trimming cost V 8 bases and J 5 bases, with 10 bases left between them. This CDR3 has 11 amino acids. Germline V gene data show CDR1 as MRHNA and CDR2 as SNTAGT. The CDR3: CASAAADEQYF. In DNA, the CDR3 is TGTGCCAGCGCTGCGGCCGACGAGCAGTACTTC.

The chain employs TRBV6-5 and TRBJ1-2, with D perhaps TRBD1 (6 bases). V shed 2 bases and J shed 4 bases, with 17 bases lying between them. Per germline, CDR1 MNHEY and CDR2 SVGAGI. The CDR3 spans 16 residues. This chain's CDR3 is CASSYALPGTTYGYTF. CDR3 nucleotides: TGTGCCAGCAGTTACGCTTTACCCGGGACAACCTATGGCTACACCTTC.

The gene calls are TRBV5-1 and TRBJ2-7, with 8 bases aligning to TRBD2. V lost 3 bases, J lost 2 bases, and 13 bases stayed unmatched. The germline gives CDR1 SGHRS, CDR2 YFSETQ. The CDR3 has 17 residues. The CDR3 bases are TGCGCCAGCAGCTCGAACCTCGGGGGGGGATCAACCTACGAGCAGTACTTC. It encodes CASSSNLGGGSTYEQYF.

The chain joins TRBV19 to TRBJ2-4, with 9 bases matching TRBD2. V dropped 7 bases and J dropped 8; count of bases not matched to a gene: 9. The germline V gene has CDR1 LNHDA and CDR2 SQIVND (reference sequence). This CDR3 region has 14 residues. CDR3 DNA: TGTGCCAGTATTAGCGGGGGCCCCATAGACATTCAGTACTTC. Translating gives CASISGGPIDIQYF.

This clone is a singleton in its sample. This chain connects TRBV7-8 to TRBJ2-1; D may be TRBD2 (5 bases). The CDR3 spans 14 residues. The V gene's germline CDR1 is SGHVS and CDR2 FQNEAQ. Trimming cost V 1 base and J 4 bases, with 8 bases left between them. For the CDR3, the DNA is TGTGCCAGCAGCTTAGAACCGGGGTACAATGAGCAGTTCTTC. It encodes CASSLEPGYNEQFF.

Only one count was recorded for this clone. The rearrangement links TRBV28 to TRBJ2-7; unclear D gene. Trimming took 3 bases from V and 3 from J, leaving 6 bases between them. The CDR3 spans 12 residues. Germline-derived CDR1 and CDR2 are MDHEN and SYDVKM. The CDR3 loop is CASSFPDYEQYF. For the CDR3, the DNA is TGTGCCAGCAGTTTTCCAGACTACGAGCAGTACTTC.

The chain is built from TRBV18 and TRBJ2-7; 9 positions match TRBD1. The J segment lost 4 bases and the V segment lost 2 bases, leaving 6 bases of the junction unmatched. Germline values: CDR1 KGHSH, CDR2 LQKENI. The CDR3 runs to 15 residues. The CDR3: CASSPSLDRGYEQYF. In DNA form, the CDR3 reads TGTGCCAGCTCACCAAGCTTGGACAGGGGTTACGAGCAGTACTTC.

The CDR3 region has the DNA TGTGCCAGCAGCAAACTAGCGGGAGCGTCCTACGAGCAGTACTTC. This encodes CASSKLAGASYEQYF. The chain is built from TRBV14 and TRBJ2-7; 11 nucleotides agree with TRBD2. Trimming removed 5 bases from V and 1 base from J; junction bases left unmatched: 4. The CDR3 is made up of 15 amino acids. In germline, CDR1 is SGHDN, CDR2 FVKESK.